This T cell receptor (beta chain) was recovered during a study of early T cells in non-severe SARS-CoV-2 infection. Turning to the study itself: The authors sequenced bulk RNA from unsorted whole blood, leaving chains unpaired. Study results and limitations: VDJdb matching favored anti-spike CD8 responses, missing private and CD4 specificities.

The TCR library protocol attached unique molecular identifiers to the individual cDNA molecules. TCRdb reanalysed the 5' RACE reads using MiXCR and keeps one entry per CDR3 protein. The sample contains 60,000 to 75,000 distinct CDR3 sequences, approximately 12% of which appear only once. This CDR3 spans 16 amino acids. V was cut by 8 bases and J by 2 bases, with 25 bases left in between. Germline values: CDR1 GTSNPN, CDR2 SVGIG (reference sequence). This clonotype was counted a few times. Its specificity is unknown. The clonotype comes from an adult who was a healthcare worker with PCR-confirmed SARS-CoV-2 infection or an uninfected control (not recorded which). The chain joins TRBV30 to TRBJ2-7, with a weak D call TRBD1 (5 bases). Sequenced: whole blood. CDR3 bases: TGTGCCCTCTCACTGACAGTCTTTGGTGATCCCTACGAGCAGTACTTC. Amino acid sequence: CALSLTVFGDPYEQYF.